The 10 T cell receptor beta chains given below trace back to one sample, sequenced in a study of blood T cell repertoires in COVID-19. TCRdb's table, derived via immunoSEQ multiplex PCR, lists solely in-frame clones and lacks some. The sample comprises 250,000 to 300,000 clones, approximately 81% of which are singletons, and less than 8.5% rests with the top ten. Sequenced material: PBMCs or T cells enriched from blood (not recorded which). The receptors stem from a woman aged 45-60 years who had been exposed to COVID-19.

The rearrangement uses TRBV7-2 and TRBJ2-5; the D gene is possibly TRBD2 (5 bases). This CDR3 comprises 14 residues. Germline values: CDR1 SGHTA, CDR2 FQGNSA. V was clipped by 5 bases and J by 2 bases, with 12 bases between them. As DNA, the CDR3 is TGTGCCAGCAGCGACCCTAGCCCTCAAGAGACCCAGTACTTC. This translates into CASSDPSPQETQYF.

This chain connects TRBV29-1 to TRBJ2-3, with TRBD2 identical over 7 bases. CDR3 size: 13 residues. V lost 8 bases, J lost 1 base, and 6 bases stayed unmatched. Germline V gene data show CDR1 as SQVTM and CDR2 as ANQGSEA. The CDR3 coding sequence is TGCAGCCTATACGCGGGGGGCACAGATACGCAGTATTTT. Its translation is CSLYAGGTDTQYF.

The chain employs TRBV20-1 and TRBJ2-7; perhaps TRBD1 as D (5 bases). Trimming took 5 bases from V and 3 from J, leaving 8 bases between them. Germline V CDR1 and CDR2: DFQATT, SNEGSKA (reference sequence). The CDR3 has 11 residues. The DNA for the CDR3 is TGCAGTGCTTCAGACAGCTACGAGCAGTACTTC. It translates to CSASDSYEQYF.

This clone has a handful of counts. This chain uses TRBV7-8 with TRBJ1-1; no clear D. V lost 5 bases and J 0 bases, leaving 13 bases between the germline ends. Germline CDR1 SGHVS, CDR2 FQNEAQ. There are 15 residues in the CDR3. The CDR3 region has the DNA TGTGCCAGCAGCCCCCGAGAGGGAATGAACACTGAAGCTTTCTTT. It codes for CASSPREGMNTEAFF.

CDR3 amino acids: CASREMSSGNTIYF. Written as DNA, the CDR3 is TGTGCCAGCAGAGAGATGAGCTCTGGAAACACCATATATTTT. The chain carries TRBV2 and TRBJ1-3; D call uncertain. Trimming took 6 bases from V and 0 from J, leaving 9 bases between them. Germline assignment: CDR1 SNHLY and CDR2 FYNNEI. The CDR3 totals 14 residues.

The chain employs TRBV29-1 and TRBJ2-5, with D perhaps TRBD2 (5 bases). V gave up 4 bases and J gave up 2 bases, with 14 bases separating them. CDR1 and CDR2 from the germline V gene are SQVTM and ANQGSEA. The CDR3 extends over 14 amino acids. The CDR3 spells CSVGGSVIQETQYF. As DNA, the CDR3 is TGCAGCGTTGGCGGTAGCGTTATACAAGAGACCCAGTACTTC.

The chain couples TRBV6-2 or TRBV6-3 to TRBJ1-2; no definite D call. Germline lookup yields CDR1 MNHEY and CDR2 SVGEGT. Trimming took off 6 bases at V and 7 bases at J, with 12 bases between the two ends. This CDR3 has 12 amino acids. The CDR3 DNA follows: TGTGCCAGCAGCCCGTCTAAGAGTGGCTACACCTTC. This translates into CASSPSKSGYTF.

The rearrangement joins TRBV7-2 to TRBJ1-6; D uncertain. Germline-derived CDR1 and CDR2 are SGHTA and FQGNSA. The V gene lost 2 bases and the J gene lost 11 bases, with 19 bases spanning the gap. The CDR3 contains 16 residues. The CDR3 spells CASSLISGRSGTPLHF. The CDR3 bases are TGTGCCAGCAGCTTAATAAGCGGGCGATCGGGGACACCCCTCCACTTT.

The chain carries TRBV19 and TRBJ2-1; possible D gene TRBD2, 6 bases. The CDR3 consists of 17 residues. V was pared by 2 bases and J by 0 bases, with 14 bases between. Looked up from germline, CDR1 is LNHDA and CDR2 is SQIVND (reference sequence). CDR3 amino acids: CASSIRAGRGSYNEQFF. The CDR3 DNA is TGTGCCAGTAGTATAAGGGCCGGGCGGGGCTCCTACAATGAGCAGTTCTTC.

This clone was detected a few times. This rearrangement joins TRBV7-6 to TRBJ1-6; D is unresolved. Germline V gene data show CDR1 as SGHVS and CDR2 as FNYEAQ. Trimming stripped 5 bases from V and 8 bases from J, with 16 bases between. This CDR3 is built from 15 residues. In nucleotides, the CDR3 is TGTGCCAGCAGCCTGGAAAGTACCCGGGATTCACCCCTCCACTTT. Translating gives CASSLESTRDSPLHF.